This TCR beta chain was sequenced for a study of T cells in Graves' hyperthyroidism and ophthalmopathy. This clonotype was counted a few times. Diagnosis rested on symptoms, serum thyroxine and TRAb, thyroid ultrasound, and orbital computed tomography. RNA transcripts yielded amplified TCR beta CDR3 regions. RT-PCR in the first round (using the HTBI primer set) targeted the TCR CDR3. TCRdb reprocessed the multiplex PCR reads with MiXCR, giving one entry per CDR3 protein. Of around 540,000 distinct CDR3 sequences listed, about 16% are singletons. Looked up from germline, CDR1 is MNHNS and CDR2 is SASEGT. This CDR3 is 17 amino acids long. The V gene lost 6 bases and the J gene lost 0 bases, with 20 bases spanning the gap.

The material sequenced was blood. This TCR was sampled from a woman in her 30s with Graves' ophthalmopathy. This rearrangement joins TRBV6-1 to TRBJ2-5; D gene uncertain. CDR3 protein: CASRPASGGYHQETQYF. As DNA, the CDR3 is TGTGCCAGCAGACCTGCGTCCGGTGGCTACCACCAAGAGACCCAGTACTTC.